The entry below gives a single TCR beta chain sequence along with its context. The assay was immunoSEQ multiplex PCR, and TCRdb's table has in-frame clones only and misses some. Here the sample spans about 70,000 clones, around 81% being singletons. The sample originates from a study of blood T cell repertoires in COVID-19. The length of the CDR3 is 15 residues. Germline V gene lookup returns CDR1 LNHDA and CDR2 SQIVND (reference sequence). V lost 3 bases, J lost 0 bases, and 11 bases lay in between. The specimen sequenced was peripheral blood. The clonotype comes from a woman between 65 and 79 years old with acute or convalescent COVID-19. V and J are TRBV19 and TRBJ1-1, with D perhaps matching TRBD1 (5 bases). Written as DNA, the CDR3 is TGTGCCAGTAGTATGAGGGGAGGAATGAACACTGAAGCTTTCTTT. This encodes CASSMRGGMNTEAFF.